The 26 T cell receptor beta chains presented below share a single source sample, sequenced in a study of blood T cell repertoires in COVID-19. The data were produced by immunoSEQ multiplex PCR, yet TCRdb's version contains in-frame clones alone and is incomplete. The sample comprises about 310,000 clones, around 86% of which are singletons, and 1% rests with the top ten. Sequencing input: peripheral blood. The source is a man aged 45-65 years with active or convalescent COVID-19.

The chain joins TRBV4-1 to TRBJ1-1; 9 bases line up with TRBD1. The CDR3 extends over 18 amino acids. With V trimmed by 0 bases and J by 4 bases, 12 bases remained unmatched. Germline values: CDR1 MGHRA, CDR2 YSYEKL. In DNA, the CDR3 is TGCGCCAGCAGCCAAGATCGGAGTAGGACAGGGGAGATCACTGAAGCTTTCTTT. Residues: CASSQDRSRTGEITEAFF.

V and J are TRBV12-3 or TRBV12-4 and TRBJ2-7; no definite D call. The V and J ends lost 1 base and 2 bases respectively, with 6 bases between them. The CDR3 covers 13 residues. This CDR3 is CASSLGETYEQYF. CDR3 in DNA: TGTGCCAGCAGTTTAGGTGAGACCTACGAGCAGTACTTC.

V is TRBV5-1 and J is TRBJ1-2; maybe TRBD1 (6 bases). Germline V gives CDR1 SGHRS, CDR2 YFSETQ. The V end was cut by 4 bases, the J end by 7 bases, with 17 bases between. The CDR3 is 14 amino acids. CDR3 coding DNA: TGCGCCAGCAGCCCCTCAGGGGAGAGTGGTGGCTACACCTTC. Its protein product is CASSPSGESGGYTF. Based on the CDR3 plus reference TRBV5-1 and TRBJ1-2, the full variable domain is KAGVTQTPRYLIKTRGQQVTLSCSPISGHRSVSWYQQTPGQGLQFLFEYFSETQRNKGNFPGRFSGRQFSNSRSEMNVSTLELGDSALYLCASSPSGESGGYTFGSGTRLTVV.

In nucleotides, the CDR3 is TGTGCCAGCAGACAGACGGTGGGGCACACTGAAGCTTTCTTT. It is translated as CASRQTVGHTEAFF. The gene calls are TRBV3-1 (or the pseudogene TRBV3-2) and TRBJ1-1; possible D gene TRBD1, 5 bases. The ends were cut back, 6 bases at V and 3 bases at J, with 14 bases in the middle. Per the germline V gene, CDR1 is LGHDT and CDR2 is YNNKEL (reference sequence). The CDR3 has 14 residues.

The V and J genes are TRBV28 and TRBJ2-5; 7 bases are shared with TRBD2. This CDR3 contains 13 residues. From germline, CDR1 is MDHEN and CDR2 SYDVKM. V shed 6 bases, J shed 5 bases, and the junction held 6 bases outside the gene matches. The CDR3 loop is CASSPGLEETQYF. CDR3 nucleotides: TGTGCCAGCAGCCCCGGACTAGAGGAGACCCAGTACTTC.

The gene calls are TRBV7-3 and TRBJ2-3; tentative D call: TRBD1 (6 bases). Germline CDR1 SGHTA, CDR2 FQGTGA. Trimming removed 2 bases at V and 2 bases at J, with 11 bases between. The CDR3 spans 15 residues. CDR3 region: CASSLQQGTTDTQYF. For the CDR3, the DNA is TGTGCCAGCAGCTTACAGCAGGGGACCACAGATACGCAGTATTTT.

CDR3 coding DNA: TGTGCCAGCAGTTTCTCGTTCGGACAGGGGAAGATCGGGGAGCTGTTTTTT. Residues: CASSFSFGQGKIGELFF. The V gene is TRBV27, the J gene TRBJ2-2, with 9 bases identical to TRBD1. CDR3 size: 17 residues. CDR1 MNHEY and CDR2 SMNVEV come from the germline V gene (reference sequence). V dropped 3 bases and J dropped 7; count of bases not matched to a gene: 12.

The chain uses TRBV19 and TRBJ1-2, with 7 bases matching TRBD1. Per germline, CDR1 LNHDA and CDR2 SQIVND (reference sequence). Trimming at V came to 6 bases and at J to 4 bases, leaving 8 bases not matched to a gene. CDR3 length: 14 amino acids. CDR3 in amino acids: CASRGSGGSYGYTF. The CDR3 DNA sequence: TGTGCCAGTAGGGGATCAGGGGGAAGCTATGGCTACACCTTC.

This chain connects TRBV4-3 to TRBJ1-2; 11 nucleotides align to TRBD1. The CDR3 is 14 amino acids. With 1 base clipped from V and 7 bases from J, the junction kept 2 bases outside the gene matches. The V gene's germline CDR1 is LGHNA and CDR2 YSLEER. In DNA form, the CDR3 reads TGCGCCAGCAGCCAAGGGACAGGGGGCGTTGGCTACACCTTC. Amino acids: CASSQGTGGVGYTF.

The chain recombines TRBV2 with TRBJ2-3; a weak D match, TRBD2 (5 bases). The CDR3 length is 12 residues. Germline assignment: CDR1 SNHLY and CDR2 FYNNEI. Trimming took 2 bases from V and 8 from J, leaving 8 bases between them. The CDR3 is CASSESRVTQYF. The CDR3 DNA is TGTGCCAGCAGTGAATCGCGGGTTACGCAGTATTTT.

CDR3 sequence: CAWSEGATVNTEAFF. CDR3 coding DNA: TGTGCCTGGAGTGAAGGGGCGACAGTTAACACTGAAGCTTTCTTT. The gene calls are TRBV30 and TRBJ1-1; D is perhaps TRBD1 (5 bases). The germline V gene encodes CDR1 GTSNPN and CDR2 SVGIG (reference sequence). This CDR3 comprises 15 residues. The ends were cut back, 1 base at V and 2 bases at J, with 14 bases in the middle.

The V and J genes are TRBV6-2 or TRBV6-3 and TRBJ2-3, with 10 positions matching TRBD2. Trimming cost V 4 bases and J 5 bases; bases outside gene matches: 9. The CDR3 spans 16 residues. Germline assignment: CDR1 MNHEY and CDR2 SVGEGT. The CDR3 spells CASSSLAGGGRDTQYF. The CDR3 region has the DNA TGTGCCAGCAGTTCGTTAGCGGGAGGCGGGAGAGATACGCAGTATTTT.

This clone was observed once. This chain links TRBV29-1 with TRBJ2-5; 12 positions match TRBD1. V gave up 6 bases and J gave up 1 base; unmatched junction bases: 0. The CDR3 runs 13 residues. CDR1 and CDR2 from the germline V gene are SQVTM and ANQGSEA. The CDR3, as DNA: TGCAGCGTGGGACAGGGGGCCCAAGAGACCCAGTACTTC. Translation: CSVGQGAQETQYF.

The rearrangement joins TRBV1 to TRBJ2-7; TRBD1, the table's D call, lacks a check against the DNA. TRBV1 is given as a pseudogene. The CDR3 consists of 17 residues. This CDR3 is CTSSQYQQGTPPYEQYF. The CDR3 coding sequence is TGCACCAGCAGCCAGTATCAACAGGGGACCCCCCCCTACGAGCAGTACTTC.

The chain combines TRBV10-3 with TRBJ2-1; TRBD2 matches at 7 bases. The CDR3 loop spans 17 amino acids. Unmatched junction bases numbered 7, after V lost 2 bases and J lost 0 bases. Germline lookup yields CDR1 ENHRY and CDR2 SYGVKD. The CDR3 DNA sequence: TGTGCCATCAGTGAGCTATGGAGCGGGACCTCCTACAATGAGCAGTTCTTC. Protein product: CAISELWSGTSYNEQFF.

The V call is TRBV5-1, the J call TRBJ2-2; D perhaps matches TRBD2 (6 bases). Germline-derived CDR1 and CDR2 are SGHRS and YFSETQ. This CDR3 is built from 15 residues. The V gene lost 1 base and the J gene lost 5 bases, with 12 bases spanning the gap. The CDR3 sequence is CASSLSGALTGELFF. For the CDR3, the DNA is TGCGCCAGCAGCTTGTCGGGAGCACTAACCGGGGAGCTGTTTTTT.

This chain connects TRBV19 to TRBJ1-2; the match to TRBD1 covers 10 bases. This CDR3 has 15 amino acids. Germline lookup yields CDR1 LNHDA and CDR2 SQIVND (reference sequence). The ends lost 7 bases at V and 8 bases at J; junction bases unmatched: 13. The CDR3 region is CASNAKGTGVSGYTF. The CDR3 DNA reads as TGTGCCAGTAATGCGAAAGGGACAGGGGTGAGCGGCTACACCTTC.

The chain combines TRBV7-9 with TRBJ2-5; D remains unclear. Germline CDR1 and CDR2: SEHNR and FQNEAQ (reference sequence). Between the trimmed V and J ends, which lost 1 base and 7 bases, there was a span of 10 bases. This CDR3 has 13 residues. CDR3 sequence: CASSLDLPGTQYF. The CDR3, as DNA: TGTGCCAGCAGCTTAGATCTCCCCGGGACCCAGTACTTC.

The CDR3 nucleotides read TGTGCCAGCAGCTTAGACAGGGGAGATGAAGCTTTCTTT. It yields the protein CASSLDRGDEAFF. The chain has TRBV7-9 and TRBJ1-1, with TRBD1 matching 7 bases. This CDR3 has 13 amino acids. Germline CDR1 SEHNR, CDR2 FQNEAQ (reference sequence). V lost 1 base and J lost 7; bases outside the gene matches: 3. The full variable domain, its missing parts supplied by reference TRBV7-9 and TRBJ1-1, is DTGVSQNPRHKITKRGQNVTFRCDPISEHNRLYWYRQTLGQGPEFLTYFQNEAQLEKSRLLSDRFSAERPKGSFSTLEIQRTEQGDSAMYLCASSLDRGDEAFFGQGTRLTVV.

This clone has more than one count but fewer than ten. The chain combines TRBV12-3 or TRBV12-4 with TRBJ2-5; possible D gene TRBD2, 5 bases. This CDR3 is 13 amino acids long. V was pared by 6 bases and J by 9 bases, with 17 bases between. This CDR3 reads CASSTNPPAAQYF. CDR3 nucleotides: TGTGCCAGCAGCACCAACCCCCCAGCGGCCCAGTACTTC.

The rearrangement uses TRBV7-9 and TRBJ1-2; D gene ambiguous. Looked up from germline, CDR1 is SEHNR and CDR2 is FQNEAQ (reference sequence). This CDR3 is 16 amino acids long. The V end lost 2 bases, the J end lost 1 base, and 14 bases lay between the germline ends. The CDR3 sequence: CASSLRFQRFNYGYTF. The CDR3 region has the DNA TGTGCCAGCAGCTTAAGGTTTCAGCGGTTTAACTATGGCTACACCTTC.

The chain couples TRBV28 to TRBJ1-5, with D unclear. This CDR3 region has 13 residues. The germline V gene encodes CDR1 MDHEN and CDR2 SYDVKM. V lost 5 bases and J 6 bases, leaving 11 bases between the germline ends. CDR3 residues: CASSPFGSQPQHF. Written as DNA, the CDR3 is TGTGCCAGCAGTCCCTTCGGGAGTCAGCCCCAGCATTTT.

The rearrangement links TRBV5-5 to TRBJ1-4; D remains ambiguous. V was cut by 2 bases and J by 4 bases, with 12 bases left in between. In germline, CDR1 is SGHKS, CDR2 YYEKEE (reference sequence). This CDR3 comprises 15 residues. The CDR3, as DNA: TGTGCCAGCAGCTTAACCCCGGCGGGTAATGAAAAACTGTTTTTT. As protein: CASSLTPAGNEKLFF.

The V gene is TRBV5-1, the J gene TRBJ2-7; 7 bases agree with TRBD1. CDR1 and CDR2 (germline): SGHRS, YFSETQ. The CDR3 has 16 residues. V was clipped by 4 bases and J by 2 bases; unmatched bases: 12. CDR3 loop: CASSGPTGYGAYEQYF. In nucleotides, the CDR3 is TGCGCCAGCAGCGGGCCGACAGGGTATGGGGCCTACGAGCAGTACTTC.

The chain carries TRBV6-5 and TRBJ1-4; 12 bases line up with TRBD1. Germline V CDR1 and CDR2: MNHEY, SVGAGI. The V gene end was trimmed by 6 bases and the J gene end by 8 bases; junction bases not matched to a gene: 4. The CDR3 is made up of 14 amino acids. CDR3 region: CASRGQGAGEKLFF. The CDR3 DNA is TGTGCCAGCAGGGGACAGGGGGCGGGCGAAAAACTGTTTTTT.

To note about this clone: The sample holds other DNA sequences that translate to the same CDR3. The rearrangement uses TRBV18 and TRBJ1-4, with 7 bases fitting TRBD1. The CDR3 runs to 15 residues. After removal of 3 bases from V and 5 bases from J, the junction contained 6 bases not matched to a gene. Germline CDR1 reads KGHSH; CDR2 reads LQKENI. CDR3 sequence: CASSPRTGGNEKLFF. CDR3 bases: TGTGCCAGCTCACCCCGGACAGGCGGGAATGAAAAACTGTTTTTT.